This TCR beta chain derives from a study of PD-L1 blockade in urothelial cancer. At the level of the study: Chemotherapy regimens numbering 0 to 3 had been given to patients. The analyses of blood took place 3 weeks (second dose) and 6 weeks after treatment start.

Sequencing used immunoSEQ multiplex PCR; TCRdb keeps in-frame clones, though not all of them. This table has tens of thousands of clones, about 80% appearing once. Germline loops: CDR1 SNHLY, CDR2 FYNNEI. V dropped 4 bases and J dropped 5; count of bases not matched to a gene: 6. This CDR3 comprises 15 residues. Anywhere from 1 to 8 samples came from each patient, spanning pretreatment and on-treatment. This rearrangement joins TRBV2 to TRBJ2-3; the match to TRBD2 covers 10 bases. The source was PBMCs, collected around atezolizumab (anti-PD-L1) treatment. The receptor comes from a man in his 70s with urothelial cancer. The CDR3 bases are TGTGCCAGCAGTGGCTCTAGCGGGGGAGTAGATACGCAGTATTTT. Translating it yields CASSGSSGGVDTQYF. Full variable domain (remainder filled in from reference TRBV2 and TRBJ2-3): EPEVTQTPSHQVTQMGQEVILRCVPISNHLYFYWYRQILGQKVEFLVSFYNNEISEKSEIFDDQFSVERPDGSNFTLKIRSTKLEDSAMYFCASSGSSGGVDTQYFGPGTRLTVL.